This T cell receptor (beta chain) was sequenced during a study of T-cell reconstitution after alpha-beta-depleted transplantation in children. Study conclusions and caveats: About two months after transplant, alpha-beta T cells reportedly came from several hundred expanded graft clones. When one year had passed after transplant, most T-cell counts and diversity came from newly produced T cells. The origin of high day-60 TCRbeta diversity in some patients lay in surviving recipient T cells and thymic progenitors.

This clonotype was observed many times. Its target is unknown. The CDR3 has 15 amino acids. V shed 3 bases, J shed 0 bases, and the junction held 1 base outside the gene matches. In germline, CDR1 is SGHVS, CDR2 FQNEAQ. Unique molecular identifiers were incorporated into the prepared TCRbeta library. TCRdb reprocessed the PCR reads with MiXCR, giving one entry per CDR3 protein. The sample lists over 450,000 distinct CDR3 sequences, over 9.5% occurring once. This TCR was sampled from a child younger than 10 with inherited bone marrow failure, due to receive a stem cell transplant. Specimen: PBMCs, collected before TCRalphabeta/CD19-depleted stem cell transplant. The chain combines TRBV7-8 with TRBJ2-2, with 7 bases matching TRBD1. As DNA, the CDR3 is TGTGCCAGCAGCTTGGGACAGCCGAACACCGGGGAGCTGTTTTTT. The encoded protein is CASSLGQPNTGELFF.